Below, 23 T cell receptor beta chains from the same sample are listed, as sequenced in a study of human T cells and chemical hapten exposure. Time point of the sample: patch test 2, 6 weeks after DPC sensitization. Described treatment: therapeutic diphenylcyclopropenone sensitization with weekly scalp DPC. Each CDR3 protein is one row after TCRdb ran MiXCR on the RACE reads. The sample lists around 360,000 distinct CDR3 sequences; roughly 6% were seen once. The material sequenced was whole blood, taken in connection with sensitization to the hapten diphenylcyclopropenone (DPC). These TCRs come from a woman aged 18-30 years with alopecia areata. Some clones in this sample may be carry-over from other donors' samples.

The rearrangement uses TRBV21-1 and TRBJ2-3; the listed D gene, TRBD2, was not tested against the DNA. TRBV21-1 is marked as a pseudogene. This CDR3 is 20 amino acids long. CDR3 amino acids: CASSKAGRTSGGPSTDTQYF. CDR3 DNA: TGTGCCAGCAGCAAAGCGGGGAGGACTAGCGGGGGCCCAAGCACAGATACGCAGTATTTT.

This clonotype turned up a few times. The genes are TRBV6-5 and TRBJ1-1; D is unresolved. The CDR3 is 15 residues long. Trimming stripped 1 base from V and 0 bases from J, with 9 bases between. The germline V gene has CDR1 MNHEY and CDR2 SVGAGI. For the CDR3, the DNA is TGTGCCAGCAGTTACTTTGGCACAATGAACACTGAAGCTTTCTTT. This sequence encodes CASSYFGTMNTEAFF.

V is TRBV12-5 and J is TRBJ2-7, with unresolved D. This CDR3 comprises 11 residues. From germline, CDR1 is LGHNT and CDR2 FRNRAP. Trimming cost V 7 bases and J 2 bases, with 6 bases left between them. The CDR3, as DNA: TGTGCTAGTGCTTTAACCTACGAGCAGTACTTC. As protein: CASALTYEQYF.

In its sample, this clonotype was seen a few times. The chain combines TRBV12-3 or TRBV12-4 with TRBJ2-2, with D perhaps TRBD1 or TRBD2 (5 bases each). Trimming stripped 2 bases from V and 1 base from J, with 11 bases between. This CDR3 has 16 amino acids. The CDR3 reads CASSLLGAMNTGELFF. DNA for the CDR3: TGTGCCAGCAGTTTACTCGGGGCGATGAACACCGGGGAGCTGTTTTTT.

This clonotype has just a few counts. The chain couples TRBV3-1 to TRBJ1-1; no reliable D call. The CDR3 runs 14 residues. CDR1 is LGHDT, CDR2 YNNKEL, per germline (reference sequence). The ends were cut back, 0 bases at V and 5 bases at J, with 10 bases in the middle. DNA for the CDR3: TGTGCCAGCAGCCAAGATAGCGGGGAGACTGAAGCTTTCTTT. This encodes CASSQDSGETEAFF.

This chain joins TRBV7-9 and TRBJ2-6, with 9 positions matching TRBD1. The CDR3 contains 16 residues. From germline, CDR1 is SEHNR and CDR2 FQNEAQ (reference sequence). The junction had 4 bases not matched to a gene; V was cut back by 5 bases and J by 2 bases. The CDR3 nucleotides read TGTGCCAGCAGCACAGACAGGGGGACTGGGGCCAACGTCCTGACTTTC. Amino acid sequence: CASSTDRGTGANVLTF.

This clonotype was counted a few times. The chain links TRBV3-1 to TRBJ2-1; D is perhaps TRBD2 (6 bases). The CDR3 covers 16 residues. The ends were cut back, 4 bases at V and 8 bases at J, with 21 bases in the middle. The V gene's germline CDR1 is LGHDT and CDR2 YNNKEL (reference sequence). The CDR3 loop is CASSLTRQEGNDEQFF. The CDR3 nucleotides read TGTGCCAGCAGCCTTACACGGCAGGAGGGGAACGATGAGCAGTTCTTC.

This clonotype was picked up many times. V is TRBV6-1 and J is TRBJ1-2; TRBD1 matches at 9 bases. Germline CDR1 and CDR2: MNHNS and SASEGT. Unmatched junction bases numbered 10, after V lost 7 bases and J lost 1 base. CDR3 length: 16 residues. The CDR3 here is CASTQGGTGINYGYTF. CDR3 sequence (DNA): TGTGCCAGCACTCAAGGCGGGACAGGGATTAACTATGGCTACACCTTC.

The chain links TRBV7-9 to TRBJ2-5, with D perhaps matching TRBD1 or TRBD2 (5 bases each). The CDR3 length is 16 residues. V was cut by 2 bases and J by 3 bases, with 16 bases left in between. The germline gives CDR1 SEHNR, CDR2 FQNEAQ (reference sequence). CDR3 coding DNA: TGTGCCAGCAGCTTACCAGGGAGCACACTTGAAGAGACCCAGTACTTC. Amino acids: CASSLPGSTLEETQYF.

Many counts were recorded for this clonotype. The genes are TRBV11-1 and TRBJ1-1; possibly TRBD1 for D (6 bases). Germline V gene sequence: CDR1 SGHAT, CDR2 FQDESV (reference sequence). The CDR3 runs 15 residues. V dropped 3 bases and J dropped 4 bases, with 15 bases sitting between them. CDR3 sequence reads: CASSFTGAEATEAFF. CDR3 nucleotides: TGTGCCAGCAGCTTTACGGGGGCGGAGGCCACTGAAGCTTTCTTT. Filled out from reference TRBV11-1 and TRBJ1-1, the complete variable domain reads EAEVAQSPRYKITEKSQAVAFWCDPISGHATLYWYRQILGQGPELLVQFQDESVVDDSQLPKDRFSAERLKGVDSTLKIQPAELGDSAMYLCASSFTGAEATEAFFGQGTRLTVV.

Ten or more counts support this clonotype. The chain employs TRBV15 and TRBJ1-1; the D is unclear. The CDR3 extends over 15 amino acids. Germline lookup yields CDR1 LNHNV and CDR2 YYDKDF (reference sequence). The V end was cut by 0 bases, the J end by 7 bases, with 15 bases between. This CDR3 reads CATSRDGRRSGEAFF. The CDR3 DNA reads TGTGCCACCAGCAGAGACGGCAGGAGATCAGGTGAAGCTTTCTTT.

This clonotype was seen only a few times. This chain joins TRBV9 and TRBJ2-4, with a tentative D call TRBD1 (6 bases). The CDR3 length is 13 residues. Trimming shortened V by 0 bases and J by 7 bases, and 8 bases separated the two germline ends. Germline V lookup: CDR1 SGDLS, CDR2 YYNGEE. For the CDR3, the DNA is TGTGCCAGCAGCGTAGGTCAGGGGAACATTCAGTACTTC. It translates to CASSVGQGNIQYF.

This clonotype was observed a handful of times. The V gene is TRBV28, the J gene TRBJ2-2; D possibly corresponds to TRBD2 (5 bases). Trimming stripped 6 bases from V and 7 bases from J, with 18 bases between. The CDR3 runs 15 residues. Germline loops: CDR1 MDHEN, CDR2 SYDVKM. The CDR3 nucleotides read TGTGCCAGCAGAAGAGCAGGACGAGGGATCGGGGAGCTGTTTTTT. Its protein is CASRRAGRGIGELFF. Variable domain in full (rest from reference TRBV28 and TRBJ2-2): DVKVTQSSRYLVKRTGEKVFLECVQDMDHENMFWYRQDPGLGLRLIYFSYDVKMKEKGDIPEGYSVSREKKERFSLILESASTNQTSMYLCASRRAGRGIGELFFGEGSRLTVL.

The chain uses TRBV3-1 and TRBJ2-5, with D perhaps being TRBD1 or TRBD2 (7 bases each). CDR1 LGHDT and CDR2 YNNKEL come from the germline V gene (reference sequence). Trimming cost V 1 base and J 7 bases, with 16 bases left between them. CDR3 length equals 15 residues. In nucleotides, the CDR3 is TGTGCCAGCAGCCAAGGGACTAGGGGGCGGGGGACCCAGTACTTC. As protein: CASSQGTRGRGTQYF.

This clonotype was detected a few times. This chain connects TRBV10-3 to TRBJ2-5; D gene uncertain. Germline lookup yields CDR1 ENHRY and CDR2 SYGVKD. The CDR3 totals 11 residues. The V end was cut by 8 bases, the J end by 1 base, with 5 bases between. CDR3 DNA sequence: TGTGCCATCGGTCCCCAAGAGACCCAGTACTTC. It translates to CAIGPQETQYF.

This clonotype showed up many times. The CDR3 DNA reads TGTGCCAGCAGCTTAGGGGCTAACACTGAAGCTTTCTTT. Its protein product is CASSLGANTEAFF. This chain connects TRBV5-6 to TRBJ1-1; D may be TRBD1 (5 bases). Looked up from germline, CDR1 is SGHDT and CDR2 is YYEEEE. V lost 2 bases to trimming and J lost 2 bases, with 7 bases between them. The CDR3 extends over 13 amino acids.

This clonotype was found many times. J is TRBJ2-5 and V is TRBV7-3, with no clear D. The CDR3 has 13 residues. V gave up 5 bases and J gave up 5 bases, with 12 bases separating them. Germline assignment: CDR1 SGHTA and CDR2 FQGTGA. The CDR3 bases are TGTGCCAGCAGCCTTGCGACTCGGGAGACCCAGTACTTC. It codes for CASSLATRETQYF.

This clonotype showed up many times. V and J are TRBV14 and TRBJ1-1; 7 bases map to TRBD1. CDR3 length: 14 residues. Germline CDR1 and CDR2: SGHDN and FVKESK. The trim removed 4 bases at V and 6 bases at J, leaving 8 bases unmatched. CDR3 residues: CASSLTGVVAEAFF. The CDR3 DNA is TGTGCCAGCAGCCTTACAGGGGTGGTGGCTGAAGCTTTCTTT.

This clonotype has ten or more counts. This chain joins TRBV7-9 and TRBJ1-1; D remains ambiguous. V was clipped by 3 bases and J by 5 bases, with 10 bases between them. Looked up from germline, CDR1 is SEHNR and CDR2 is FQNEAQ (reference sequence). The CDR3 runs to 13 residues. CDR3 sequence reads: CASSFGADTEAFF. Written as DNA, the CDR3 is TGTGCCAGCAGCTTCGGTGCAGATACTGAAGCTTTCTTT. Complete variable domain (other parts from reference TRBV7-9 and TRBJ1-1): DTGVSQNPRHKITKRGQNVTFRCDPISEHNRLYWYRQTLGQGPEFLTYFQNEAQLEKSRLLSDRFSAERPKGSFSTLEIQRTEQGDSAMYLCASSFGADTEAFFGQGTRLTVV.

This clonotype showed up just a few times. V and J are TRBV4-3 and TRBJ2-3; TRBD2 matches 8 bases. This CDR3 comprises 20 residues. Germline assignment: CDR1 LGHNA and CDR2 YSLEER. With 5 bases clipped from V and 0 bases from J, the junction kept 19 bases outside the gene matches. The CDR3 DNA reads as TGCGCCAGCAGCTTGACGGGGGGTAGCGGGGATCATTCTAGCACAGATACGCAGTATTTT. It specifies CASSLTGGSGDHSSTDTQYF.

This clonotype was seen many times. The DNA of the CDR3 is TGCGCCAGCAGCCAAGATTACGCGTTGACGACGAAGACCCAGTACTTC. Residues: CASSQDYALTTKTQYF. The V gene is TRBV4-3, the J gene TRBJ2-5, with D hard to call. Per germline, CDR1 LGHNA and CDR2 YSLEER. The V and J ends lost 0 bases and 6 bases respectively, with 17 bases between them. This CDR3 comprises 16 residues.

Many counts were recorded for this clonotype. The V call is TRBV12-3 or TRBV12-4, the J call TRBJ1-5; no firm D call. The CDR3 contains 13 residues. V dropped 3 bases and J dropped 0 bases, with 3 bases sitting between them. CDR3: CASSFYSNQPQHF. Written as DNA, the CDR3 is TGTGCCAGCAGTTTTTATAGCAATCAGCCCCAGCATTTT.

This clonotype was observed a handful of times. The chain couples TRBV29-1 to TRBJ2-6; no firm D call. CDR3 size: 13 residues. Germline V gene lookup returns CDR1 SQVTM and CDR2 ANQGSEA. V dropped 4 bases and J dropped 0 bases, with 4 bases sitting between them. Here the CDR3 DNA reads TGCAGCGTTGTCACCTCTGGGGCCAACGTCCTGACTTTC. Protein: CSVVTSGANVLTF.